The clone carrying this T cell receptor (beta chain) was observed a single time. The sample is drawn from a study of cytomegalovirus exposure and HLA in healthy donors. This PCR relied on a set of 60 Vbeta primers and 13 Jbeta primers. Produced via immunoSEQ multiplex PCR; TCRdb's table is partial and in-frame only. The sample has 150,000 to 200,000 clones, roughly 77% seen once. With 0 bases removed from V and 3 bases from J, the gap between germline ends came to 13 bases. Germline V gene sequence: CDR1 SGHRS, CDR2 YFSETQ. The CDR3 is made up of 15 amino acids. J is TRBJ2-7 and V is TRBV5-1, with D uncertain. This sequence was found in a woman in her forties or fifties in good health and CMV-seronegative. Input material: PBMCs. The CDR3 is CASSLEAATVYEQYF. The CDR3 DNA reads TGCGCCAGCAGCTTGGAGGCAGCGACCGTCTACGAGCAGTACTTC.